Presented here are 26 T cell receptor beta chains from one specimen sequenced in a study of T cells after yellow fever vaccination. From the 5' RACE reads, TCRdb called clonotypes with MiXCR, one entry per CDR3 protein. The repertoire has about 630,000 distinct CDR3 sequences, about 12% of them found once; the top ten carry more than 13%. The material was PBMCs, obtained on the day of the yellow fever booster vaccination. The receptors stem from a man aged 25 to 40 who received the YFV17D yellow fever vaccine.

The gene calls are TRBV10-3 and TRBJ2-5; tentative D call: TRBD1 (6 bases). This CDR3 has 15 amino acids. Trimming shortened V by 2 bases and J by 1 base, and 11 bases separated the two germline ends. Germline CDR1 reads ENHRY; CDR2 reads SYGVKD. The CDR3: CAISEDPGAQETQYF. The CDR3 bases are TGTGCCATCAGTGAGGACCCAGGGGCCCAAGAGACCCAGTACTTC.

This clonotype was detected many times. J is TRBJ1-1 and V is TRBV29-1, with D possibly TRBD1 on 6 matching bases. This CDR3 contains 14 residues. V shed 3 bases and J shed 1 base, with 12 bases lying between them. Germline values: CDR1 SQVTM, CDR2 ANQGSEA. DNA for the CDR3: TGCAGCGTTGACTTGGGGGCAAAGAACACTGAAGCTTTCTTT. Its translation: CSVDLGAKNTEAFF.

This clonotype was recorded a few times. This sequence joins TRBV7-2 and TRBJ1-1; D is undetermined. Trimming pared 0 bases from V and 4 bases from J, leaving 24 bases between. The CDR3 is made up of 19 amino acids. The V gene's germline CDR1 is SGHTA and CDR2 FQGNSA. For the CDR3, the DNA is TGTGCCAGCAGCTTAGCGGAGGCCCGGGCCACGGGAATGGGCACTGAAGCTTTCTTT. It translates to CASSLAEARATGMGTEAFF.

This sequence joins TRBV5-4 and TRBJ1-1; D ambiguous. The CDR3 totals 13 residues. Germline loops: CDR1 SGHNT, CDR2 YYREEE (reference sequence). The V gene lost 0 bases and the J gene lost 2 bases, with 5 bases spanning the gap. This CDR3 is CASSLDSNTEAFF. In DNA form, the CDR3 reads TGTGCCAGCAGCTTGGACAGCAACACTGAAGCTTTCTTT.

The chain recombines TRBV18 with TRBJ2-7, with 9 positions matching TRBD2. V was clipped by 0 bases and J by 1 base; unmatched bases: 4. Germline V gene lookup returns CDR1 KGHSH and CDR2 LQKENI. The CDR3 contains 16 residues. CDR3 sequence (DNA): TGTGCCAGCTCACCACCGAATAGCGGGAGTTCCTACGAGCAGTACTTC. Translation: CASSPPNSGSSYEQYF.

In nucleotides, the CDR3 is TGCAGTGCTAGGGAGACACCGCGCGAGAGAGCTTTCTTT. It is translated as CSARETPRERAFF. This sequence joins TRBV20-1 and TRBJ1-1; D ambiguous. The length of the CDR3 is 13 residues. Trimming shortened V by 3 bases and J by 10 bases, and 18 bases separated the two germline ends. CDR1 and CDR2 (germline): DFQATT, SNEGSKA (reference sequence).

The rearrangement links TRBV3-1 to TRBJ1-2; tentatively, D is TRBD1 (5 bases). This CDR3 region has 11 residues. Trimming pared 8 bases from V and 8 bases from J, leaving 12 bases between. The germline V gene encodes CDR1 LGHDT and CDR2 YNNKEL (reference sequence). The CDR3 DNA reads TGTGCCAGCTCAGCGGGGCGAGGCTACACCTTC. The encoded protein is CASSAGRGYTF.

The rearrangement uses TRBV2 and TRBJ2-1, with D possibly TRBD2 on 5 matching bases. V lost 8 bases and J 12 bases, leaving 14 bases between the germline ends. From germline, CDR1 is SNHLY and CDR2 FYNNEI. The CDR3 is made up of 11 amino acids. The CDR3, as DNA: TGTGCCAGCCTACAGCCCCGGGGGCAGTTCTTC. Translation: CASLQPRGQFF.

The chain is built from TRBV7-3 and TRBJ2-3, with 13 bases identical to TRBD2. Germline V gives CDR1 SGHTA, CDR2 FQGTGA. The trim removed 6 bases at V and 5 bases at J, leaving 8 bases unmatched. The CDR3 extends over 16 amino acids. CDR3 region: CASRATSGRAVDTQYF. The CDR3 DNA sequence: TGTGCCAGCAGGGCAACTAGCGGGAGGGCCGTAGATACGCAGTATTTT.

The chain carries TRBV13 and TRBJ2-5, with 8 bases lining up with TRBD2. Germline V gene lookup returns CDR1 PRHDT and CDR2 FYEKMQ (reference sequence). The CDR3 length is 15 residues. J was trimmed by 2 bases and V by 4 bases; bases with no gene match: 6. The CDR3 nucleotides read TGTGCCAGCAGCTCCCGGGTAGCGGGACAAGAGACCCAGTACTTC. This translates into CASSSRVAGQETQYF.

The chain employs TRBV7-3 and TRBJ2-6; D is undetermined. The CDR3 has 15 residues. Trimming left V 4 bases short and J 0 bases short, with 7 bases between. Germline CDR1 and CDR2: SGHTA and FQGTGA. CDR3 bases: TGTGCCAGCAGCTCGAAACTCTCTGGGGCCAACGTCCTGACTTTC. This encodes CASSSKLSGANVLTF.

In DNA, the CDR3 is TGTGCCAGCAGCAGAGTCCTAGCTGGACGCACGGACGAGCAGTACTTC. Translation gives CASSRVLAGRTDEQYF. V is TRBV7-2 and J is TRBJ2-7; D might be TRBD2 (5 bases). Germline CDR1 reads SGHTA; CDR2 reads FQGNSA. The V end lost 5 bases, the J end lost 5 bases, and 22 bases lay between the germline ends. The CDR3 is 16 amino acids.

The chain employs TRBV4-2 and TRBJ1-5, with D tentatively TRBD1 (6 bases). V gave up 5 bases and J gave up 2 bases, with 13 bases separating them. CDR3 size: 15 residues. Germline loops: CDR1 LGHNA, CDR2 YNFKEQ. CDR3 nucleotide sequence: TGTGCCAGCAGCAACAGGGTCGGGGGCAATCAGCCCCAGCATTTT. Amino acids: CASSNRVGGNQPQHF.

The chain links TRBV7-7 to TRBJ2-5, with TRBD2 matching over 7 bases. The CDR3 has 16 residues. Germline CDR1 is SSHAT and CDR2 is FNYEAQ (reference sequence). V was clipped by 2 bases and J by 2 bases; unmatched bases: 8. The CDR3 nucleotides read TGTGCCAGCAGCTTATCAGGAGGGAGGGCTCAAGAGACCCAGTACTTC. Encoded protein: CASSLSGGRAQETQYF.

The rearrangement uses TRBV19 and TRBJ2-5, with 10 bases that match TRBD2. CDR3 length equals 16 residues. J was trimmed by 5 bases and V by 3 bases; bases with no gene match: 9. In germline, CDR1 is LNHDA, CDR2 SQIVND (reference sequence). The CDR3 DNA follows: TGTGCCAGTAGTATGTGGCTAGCGGGAGTTAAGGAGACCCAGTACTTC. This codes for CASSMWLAGVKETQYF.

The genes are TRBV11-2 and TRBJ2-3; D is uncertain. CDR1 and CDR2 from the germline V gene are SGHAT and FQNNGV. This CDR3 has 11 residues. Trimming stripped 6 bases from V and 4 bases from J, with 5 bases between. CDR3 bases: TGTGCCAGCAGAAAAGCAGATACGCAGTATTTT. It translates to CASRKADTQYF.

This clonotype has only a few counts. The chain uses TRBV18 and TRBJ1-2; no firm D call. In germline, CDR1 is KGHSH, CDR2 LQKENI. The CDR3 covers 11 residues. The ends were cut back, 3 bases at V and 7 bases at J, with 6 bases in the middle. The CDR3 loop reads CASSPGVGYTF. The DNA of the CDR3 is TGTGCCAGCTCACCCGGAGTTGGCTACACCTTC.

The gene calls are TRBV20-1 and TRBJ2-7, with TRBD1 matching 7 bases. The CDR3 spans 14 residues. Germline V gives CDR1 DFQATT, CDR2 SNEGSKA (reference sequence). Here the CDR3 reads CSYRRAGGGYEQYF. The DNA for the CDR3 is TGCTCATACCGTCGGGCAGGGGGTGGGTACGAGCAGTACTTC.

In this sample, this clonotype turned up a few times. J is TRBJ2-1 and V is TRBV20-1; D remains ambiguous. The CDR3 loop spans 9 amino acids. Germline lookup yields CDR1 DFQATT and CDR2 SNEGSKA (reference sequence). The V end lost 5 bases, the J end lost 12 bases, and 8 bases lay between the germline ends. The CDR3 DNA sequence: TGCAGTGCTTCCCCGGGGCAGTTCTTC. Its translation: CSASPGQFF.

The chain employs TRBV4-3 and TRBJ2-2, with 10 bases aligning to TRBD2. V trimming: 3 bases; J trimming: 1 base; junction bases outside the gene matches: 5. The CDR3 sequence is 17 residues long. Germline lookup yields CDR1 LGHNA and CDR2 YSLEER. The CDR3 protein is CASSHPIAGGNTGELFF. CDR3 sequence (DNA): TGCGCCAGCAGCCACCCTATAGCGGGAGGGAACACCGGGGAGCTGTTTTTT.

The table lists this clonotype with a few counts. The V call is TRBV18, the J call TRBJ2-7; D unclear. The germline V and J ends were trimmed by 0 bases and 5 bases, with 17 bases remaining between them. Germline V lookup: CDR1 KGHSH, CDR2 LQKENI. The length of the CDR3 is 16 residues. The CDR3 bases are TGTGCCAGCTCACCACCGTCCCCCGGTGTGTACAACGAGCAGTACTTC. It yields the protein CASSPPSPGVYNEQYF.

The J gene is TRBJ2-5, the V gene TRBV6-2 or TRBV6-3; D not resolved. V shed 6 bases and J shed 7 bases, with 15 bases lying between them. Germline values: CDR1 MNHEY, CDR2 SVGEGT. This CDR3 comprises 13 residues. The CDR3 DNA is TGTGCCAGCAGCCCAAAAGGCAGTTGGACCCAGTACTTC. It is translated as CASSPKGSWTQYF.

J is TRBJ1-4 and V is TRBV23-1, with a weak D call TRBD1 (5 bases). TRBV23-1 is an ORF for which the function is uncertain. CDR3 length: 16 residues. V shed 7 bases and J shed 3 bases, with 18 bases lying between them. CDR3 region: CASNPTKGRANEKLFF. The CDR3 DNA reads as TGCGCCAGCAACCCCACTAAGGGCAGGGCTAATGAAAAACTGTTTTTT.

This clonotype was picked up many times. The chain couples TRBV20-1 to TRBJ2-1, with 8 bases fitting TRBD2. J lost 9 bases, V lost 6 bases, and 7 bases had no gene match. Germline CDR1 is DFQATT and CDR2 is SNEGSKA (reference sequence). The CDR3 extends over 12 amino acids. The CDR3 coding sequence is TGCAGTGCGCAGGGACTAGTCCTTGAGCAGTTCTTC. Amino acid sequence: CSAQGLVLEQFF.

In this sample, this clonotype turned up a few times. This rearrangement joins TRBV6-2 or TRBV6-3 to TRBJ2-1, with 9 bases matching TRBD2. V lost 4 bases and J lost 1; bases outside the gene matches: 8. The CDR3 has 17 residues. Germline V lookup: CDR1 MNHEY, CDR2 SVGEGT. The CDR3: CASSFLEREESYNEQFF. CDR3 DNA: TGTGCCAGCAGTTTCCTAGAGCGGGAGGAATCCTACAATGAGCAGTTCTTC.

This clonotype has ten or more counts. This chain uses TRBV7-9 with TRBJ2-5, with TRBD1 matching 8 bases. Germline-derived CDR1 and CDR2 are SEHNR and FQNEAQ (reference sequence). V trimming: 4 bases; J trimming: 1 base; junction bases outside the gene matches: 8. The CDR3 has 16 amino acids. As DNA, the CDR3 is TGTGCCAGCAGCTCAATCGGGCAGGGGGCCCAAGAGACCCAGTACTTC. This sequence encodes CASSSIGQGAQETQYF.